This T cell receptor (beta chain) stems from a study of beta chain features in type 1 diabetes. Study-wide context: Age, gender and cell yields were alike across patients and healthy donors. Notes on the study in general: In all four CD4+ subsets, TCRB CDR3 length was significantly, moderately reduced in type 1 diabetes.

In the case of this clone: Its antigen remains unidentified.

The sequenced template was cDNA made from the entire isolated RNA. The average read count of naive, central memory and regulatory T cell samples was around 3.8 million. The method was immunoSEQ multiplex PCR; TCRdb's version includes in-frame clones alone and lacks a portion of them. The profile shows almost 350,000 clones, roughly 21% of them singletons. Germline assignment: CDR1 SGHTA and CDR2 FQGNSA. The V segment lost 6 bases and the J segment 2 bases; nucleotides outside the gene matches: 5. The CDR3 contains 14 residues. This TCR derives from a woman younger than 35 in good health. Material for sequencing was naive CD4+ T cells from blood. This chain joins TRBV7-2 and TRBJ1-1; TRBD1 aligns across 8 bases. The DNA for the CDR3 is TGTGCCAGCAGTCCGGACAGGGTTAACACTGAAGCTTTCTTT. The encoded protein is CASSPDRVNTEAFF.